What follows describes a single TCR beta chain. Antigen unknown. Primers for the PCR totalled 60 Vbeta and 13 Jbeta. Method: immunoSEQ multiplex PCR; TCRdb's copy keeps in-frame clones and lacks some. The repertoire holds some 150,000 clones, with approximately 81% as singletons. The sample originates from a study of cytomegalovirus exposure and HLA in healthy donors. General observations from the study: High sensitivity and specificity were reportedly achieved when the classifier diagnosed cytomegalovirus status. There were 150 to 200 TCR beta chains listed as cytomegalovirus-associated.

Input material: PBMCs. The sequence was obtained from a woman in her late teens or twenties in good health and CMV-seronegative.

CDR3 region: CASSPPRTGGNTEAFF. DNA of the CDR3: TGTGCCAGCTCACCACCGAGGACAGGGGGGAACACTGAAGCTTTCTTT. The V gene is TRBV18, the J gene TRBJ1-1; 10 bases line up with TRBD1. The J segment lost 1 base and the V segment lost 0 bases, leaving 2 bases of the junction unmatched. Germline V CDR1 and CDR2: KGHSH, LQKENI. The CDR3 totals 16 residues.